These T cell receptor beta chains were read from a single sample in a study of cytomegalovirus exposure and HLA in healthy donors. TCRdb's copy holds only in-frame clones and misses some; the assay was immunoSEQ multiplex PCR. The data hold about 67,000 clones, with around 67% observed a single time. The sample consisted of PBMCs. The source of these receptors is a woman aged 30 to 39 in good health and CMV-seronegative. Both conserved end residues are part of each CDR3. D genes are given only for firm matches. A row's size may be missing; if present it is once, few, many or a size class.

V,D,J,size,DNA,CDR3
TRBV27,NA,TRBJ1-1,NA,TGTGCCAGCAGAGGGGCCGGGCTGAACACTGAAGCTTTCTTT,CASRGAGLNTEAFF
TRBV2,NA,TRBJ1-2,once,TGTGCCAGCAATAGAGGGCGAGGAGTGGGTGGCTACACCTTC,CASNRGRGVGGYTF
TRBV4-2,NA,TRBJ1-1,few,TGTGCCAGCAGCAGGGACTTGGAGGAAGCTTTCTTT,CASSRDLEEAFF
TRBV18,NA,TRBJ1-3,NA,TGTGCCAGCTCACCACTTCCAGGGGACGACTCTGGAAACACCATATATTTT,CASSPLPGDDSGNTIYF
TRBV7-8,TRBD2,TRBJ2-1,NA,TGTGCCAGCAGCTTAGGGGATAGCGGGGGGGCCAGGGAGCAGTTCTTC,CASSLGDSGGAREQFF
TRBV7-2,NA,TRBJ1-5,once,TGTGCCAGCAGCCTTCAGGGGAAGGAGGATCAGCCCCAGCATTTT,CASSLQGKEDQPQHF
TRBV19,NA,TRBJ1-5,NA,TGTGCCAGTAGTATGTCTGAGCAGCCCCAGCATTTT,CASSMSEQPQHF
TRBV5-1,TRBD1,TRBJ2-5,NA,TGCGCCAGCAGCCCCGACAGGGCAGTCGAAGAGACCCAGTACTTC,CASSPDRAVEETQYF
TRBV19,TRBD1,TRBJ1-6,NA,TGTGCCAGTAGTCCCGGGACAGGGGTTAGGTCACCCCTCCACTTT,CASSPGTGVRSPLHF
TRBV19,TRBD1,TRBJ2-2,NA,TGTGCCAGTAGTACAGGGACAGGGGCAGGGGAGCTGTTTTTT,CASSTGTGAGELFF
TRBV4-1,NA,TRBJ1-2,few,TGCGCCAGCAGCCAAGTGACAGCCTATGGCTACACCTTC,CASSQVTAYGYTF
TRBV2,TRBD2,TRBJ2-2,NA,TGTGCCAGCAGCGTAGCGGGGGGGGGCGGGGAGCTGTTTTTT,CASSVAGGGGELFF
TRBV5-1,NA,TRBJ1-2,NA,TGCGCCAGCAGCTCAGGGCTTGGCTACACCTTC,CASSSGLGYTF
TRBV4-1,TRBD1,TRBJ1-2,few,TGCGCCAGCAGCCAAGAACAGGGGATCGGCTACACCTTC,CASSQEQGIGYTF
TRBV7-9,TRBD1,TRBJ1-4,NA,TGTGCCAGCAGCTTCTCCGGGACAGGGGAGGAAAAACTGTTTTTT,CASSFSGTGEEKLFF
TRBV18,NA,TRBJ2-7,NA,TGTGCCAGCACTCCTGGGCAGGCCTACGAGCAGTACTTC,CASTPGQAYEQYF
TRBV4-2,NA,TRBJ1-2,NA,TGTGCCAGCAGCCAAGCCCAGGGTCGGAACTATGGCTACACCTTC,CASSQAQGRNYGYTF
TRBV7-8,NA,TRBJ1-6,NA,TGTGCCAGCAGCTTAGTAGCCAGACCCTCTTATAATTCACCCCTCCACTTT,CASSLVARPSYNSPLHF
TRBV18,TRBD1,TRBJ1-5,NA,TGTGCCAGCTCTTCAGGACAGGATCAGCCCCAGCATTTT,CASSSGQDQPQHF
TRBV6-6,NA,TRBJ1-4,NA,TGTGCCAGCAGTTATGGGGGCTTAGGTGAAAAACTGTTTTTT,CASSYGGLGEKLFF
TRBV19,NA,TRBJ1-5,NA,TGTGCCTGTACACCGGACAGACGGCTAGGGGAGCCCCAGCATTTT,CACTPDRRLGEPQHF
TRBV7-2,NA,TRBJ1-5,NA,TGTGCCAGCAGCTGGTCGGGGGGAGGGAGTGGTCAGCCCCAGCATTTT,CASSWSGGGSGQPQHF
TRBV2,NA,TRBJ1-5,NA,TGTGCCAGCAGTCGGCAGGGGTTCAATCAGCCCCAGCATTTT,CASSRQGFNQPQHF
TRBV2,NA,TRBJ2-3,NA,TGTGCCAGCAGGGGGAGTCTCACAGATACGCAGTATTTT,CASRGSLTDTQYF
TRBV6-5,NA,TRBJ1-4,NA,TGTGCCAGCCATGCCCAGTCAGCTAATGAAAAACTGTTTTTT,CASHAQSANEKLFF
TRBV6-5,TRBD2,TRBJ2-2,NA,TGTGCCAGCAGTTACTCGGGACTAGCGACCACCGGGGAGCTGTTTTTT,CASSYSGLATTGELFF
TRBV5-1,NA,TRBJ2-7,once,TGCGCCAGCAGCTTACAGCTCGGGGGATACGAGCAGTACTTC,CASSLQLGGYEQYF
TRBV9,TRBD1,TRBJ2-7,NA,TGTGCCAGCAGCGTAGGTCAGGGGGCGAGCGAGCAGTACTTC,CASSVGQGASEQYF
TRBV6-1,NA,TRBJ1-1,NA,TGTGCCAGCAGTAAGCTATTCCAGAACACTGAAGCTTTCTTT,CASSKLFQNTEAFF
TRBV5-1,NA,TRBJ2-7,NA,TGCGCCAGCAGCTTTTCGGGCGGGGAAACCTACGAGCAGTACTTC,CASSFSGGETYEQYF
TRBV11-2,NA,TRBJ2-6,once,TGTGCCAGCAGCCTTAGCGTCTCTGGGGCCAACGTCCTGACTTTC,CASSLSVSGANVLTF
TRBV5-6,NA,TRBJ2-2,NA,TGTGCCAGCAGCTTGGCACCGGGGGAGGTTATACCCGGGGAGCTGTTTTTT,CASSLAPGEVIPGELFF
TRBV19,NA,TRBJ2-7,NA,TGTGCCAGTTCCACGGGTTACGAGCAGTACTTC,CASSTGYEQYF
TRBV7-8,NA,TRBJ2-1,NA,TGTGCCAGCAGCTTAGCGCGGCTTATCTCGACTTACAATGAGCAGTTCTTC,CASSLARLISTYNEQFF
TRBV7-6,NA,TRBJ2-5,few,TGTGCCAGCAGCTTACGGGGGGAGACCCAGTACTTC,CASSLRGETQYF
TRBV11-2,TRBD2,TRBJ2-1,NA,TGTGCCAGCAGCGGTAGACTAGCCCCAAGTGAGCAGTTCTTC,CASSGRLAPSEQFF
TRBV6-6,NA,TRBJ1-1,NA,TGTGCCAGCAGTTACGAGGGCAACACTGAAGCTTTCTTT,CASSYEGNTEAFF
TRBV19,NA,TRBJ2-2,NA,TGTGCCAGTAGTAGCCAGGCCCGCACCGGGGAGCTGTTTTTT,CASSSQARTGELFF
TRBV6-5,NA,TRBJ1-2,NA,TGTGCCAGCAGTTACTCAAGGGGGGGTGGCTACACCTTC,CASSYSRGGGYTF
TRBV6-6,NA,TRBJ2-1,NA,TGTGCCAGCAGCCTAGAAAATGAGCAGTTCTTC,CASSLENEQFF
TRBV5-1,TRBD1,TRBJ2-2,few,TGCGCCAGCAGCTTGAGACAGGGGAGCACCGGGGAGCTGTTTTTT,CASSLRQGSTGELFF
TRBV18,NA,TRBJ1-2,few,TGTGCCAGCTCACCTAAGGGACACCTCAACTATGGCTACACCTTC,CASSPKGHLNYGYTF
TRBV12-5,TRBD1,TRBJ2-2,NA,TGTGCTAGTGGCCCCGGGGGACAGGGGTTTATCGGGGAGCTGTTTTTT,CASGPGGQGFIGELFF
TRBV9,TRBD1,TRBJ2-1,NA,TGTGCCAGCAGCGTATCGGGGGACAGGGGACAGTTCTTC,CASSVSGDRGQFF
TRBV27,TRBD2,TRBJ2-3,NA,TGTGCCAGCAGCCCTAGCGGGGGTAGGGCAGATACGCAGTATTTT,CASSPSGGRADTQYF
TRBV11-3,NA,TRBJ1-3,NA,TGTGCCAGCAGCCCTTCCTTGCCGGGAATTGTCGGAAACACCATATATTTT,CASSPSLPGIVGNTIYF
TRBV9,NA,TRBJ1-1,NA,TGTGCCAGCAGCAACGGGGTTACTGAAGCTTTCTTT,CASSNGVTEAFF
TRBV10-1,NA,TRBJ1-1,NA,TGCGCCAGCAGTTCGACAGGATACACTGAAGCTTTCTTT,CASSSTGYTEAFF
TRBV7-9,NA,TRBJ1-1,NA,TGTGCCAGCAGCTTAGGGGGCTTAGCCACTGAAGCTTTCTTT,CASSLGGLATEAFF
TRBV5-5,TRBD1,TRBJ2-3,NA,TGTGCCAGCAGCCCGGGACTGGACAGGGGGACCAGTTATACGCAGTATTTT,CASSPGLDRGTSYTQYF
TRBV7-2,TRBD1,TRBJ1-2,NA,TGTGCCAGCAGCTTAGGAGGACAGGGGCGGACTTATGGCTACACCTTC,CASSLGGQGRTYGYTF
TRBV6-5,NA,TRBJ1-1,NA,TGTGCCAGCAGAACCCGTTGGGGCCCGAACACTGAAGCTTTCTTT,CASRTRWGPNTEAFF